This T cell receptor beta chain was found in a study of T-cell reconstitution after alpha-beta-depleted transplantation in children. This sample's TCRbeta library carried unique molecular identifier barcodes. TCRdb passed the PCR reads through MiXCR, listing each CDR3 protein once. The sample has 600,000 to 700,000 distinct CDR3 sequences; over 15% are singletons. Trimming pared 2 bases from V and 0 bases from J, leaving 11 bases between. Germline-derived CDR1 and CDR2 are SGHVS and FNYEAQ. The CDR3 is 16 residues long. This clonotype was observed many times. The V and J genes are TRBV7-6 and TRBJ2-1, with D possibly matching TRBD2 (5 bases). This TCR was recovered from a human donor who donated a stem cell graft to a child with acute myeloid leukemia. The sequences come from PBMCs from the stem cell graft donor, collected from the stem cell graft. The CDR3: CASSLNRGSSYNEQFF. Written as DNA, the CDR3 is TGTGCCAGCAGCTTAAATCGTGGGAGCTCCTACAATGAGCAGTTCTTC.